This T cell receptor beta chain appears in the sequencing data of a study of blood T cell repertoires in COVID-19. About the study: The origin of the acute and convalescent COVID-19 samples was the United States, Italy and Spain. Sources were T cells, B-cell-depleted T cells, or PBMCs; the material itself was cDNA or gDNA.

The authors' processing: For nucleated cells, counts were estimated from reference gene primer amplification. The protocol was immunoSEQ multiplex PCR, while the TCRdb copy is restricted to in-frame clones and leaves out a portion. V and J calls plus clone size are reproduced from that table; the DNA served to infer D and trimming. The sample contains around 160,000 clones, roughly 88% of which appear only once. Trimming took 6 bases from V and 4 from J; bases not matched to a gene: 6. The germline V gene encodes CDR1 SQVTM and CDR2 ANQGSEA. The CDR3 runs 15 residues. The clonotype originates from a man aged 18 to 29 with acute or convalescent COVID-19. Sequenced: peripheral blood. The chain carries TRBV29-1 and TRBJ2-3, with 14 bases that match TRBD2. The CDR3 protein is CSVNPTSGGADTQYF. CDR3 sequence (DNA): TGCAGCGTAAATCCGACTAGCGGGGGGGCAGATACGCAGTATTTT.